The sequence of this T cell receptor (beta chain) was determined in a study of primary melanoma T cells and metastatic recurrence. V lost 3 bases to trimming and J lost 1 base, with 9 bases between them. From germline, CDR1 is MDHEN and CDR2 SYDVKM. The CDR3 contains 14 residues. Repertoires were generated with immunoSEQ multiplex PCR, while TCRdb's copy carries only in-frame clones and drops some. The sample has over 2,000 clones, over 60% seen once; the top ten hold about 27%. The rearrangement joins TRBV28 to TRBJ2-5; no reliable D call. Source material: melanoma tumor tissue. The sequence was collected from a human donor with melanoma. DNA of the CDR3: TGTGCCAGCAGTTTTTCCGCCTTCCAAGAGACCCAGTACTTC. This codes for CASSFSAFQETQYF.